This entry lists 11 T cell receptor beta chains sequenced from one sample in a study of CXCR3-negative and CXCR3-positive naive CD8 T cells. The TRB cDNA libraries were prepared by 5' RACE with UMI labels. No DNA is given; TCRdb re-called the 5' RACE reads and lists each CDR3 protein once. The sample totals around 81,000 distinct CDR3 sequences. Sequencing was done on a sample of naive CXCR3- CD8+ T cells from blood. Subset here: CD45RO-CCR7+CD27+CD95- naive CD8+ T cells lacking CXCR3 (TNR3-). The receptors shown here come from a human donor in good health. Some clones in this sample may be carry-over from other donors' samples.

The chain joins TRBV12-3 or TRBV12-4 to TRBJ2-7. The CDR3 has 14 amino acids. CDR3 amino acids: CASTVDRHSYEQYF.

CDR3 loop: CASSPERGQGRSPLHF. The chain joins TRBV7-2 to TRBJ1-6; without DNA, the TCRdb call of TRBD1 cannot be checked. Germline CDR1 is SGHTA and CDR2 is FQGNSA. This CDR3 spans 16 amino acids.

The rearrangement joins TRBV23-1 to TRBJ1-6; without DNA, the TCRdb call of TRBD1 cannot be checked. TRBV23-1 is an ORF, with its function uncertain. This CDR3 is built from 16 residues. CDR3 region: CASSQSRPRDRRYLHF.

The chain combines TRBV28 with TRBJ1-5; without DNA, the TCRdb call of TRBD1 cannot be checked. Germline V gives CDR1 MDHEN, CDR2 SYDVKM. The CDR3 length is 16 residues. CDR3: CASSYPLGQGSQPQHF. Full variable domain (rest looked up from reference TRBV28 and TRBJ1-5): DVKVTQSSRYLVKRTGEKVFLECVQDMDHENMFWYRQDPGLGLRLIYFSYDVKMKEKGDIPEGYSVSREKKERFSLILESASTNQTSMYLCASSYPLGQGSQPQHFGDGTRLSIL.

This chain connects TRBV13 to TRBJ1-2; TCRdb names TRBD1, which stays unverified in the absence of DNA. CDR3 size: 14 residues. Germline V lookup: CDR1 PRHDT, CDR2 FYEKMQ (reference sequence). CDR3 residues: CASSTRGQGDGYTF. The complete variable domain, with remaining parts taken from reference TRBV13 and TRBJ1-2, reads AAGVIQSPRHLIKEKRETATLKCYPIPRHDTVYWYQQGPGQDPQFLISFYEKMQSDKGSIPDRFSAQQFSDYHSELNMSSLELGDSALYFCASSTRGQGDGYTFGSGTRLTVV.

This chain connects TRBV2 to TRBJ2-2. Germline CDR1 and CDR2: SNHLY and FYNNEI. CDR3 length: 15 amino acids. The CDR3 sequence: CASSDLLAHTGELFF.

This chain uses TRBV11-2 with TRBJ1-1; TCRdb names TRBD1, which stays unverified in the absence of DNA. The CDR3 has 14 amino acids. CDR1 and CDR2 from the germline V gene are SGHAT and FQNNGV. The CDR3 loop is CASSGWGNKKEAFF.

V gene TRBV7-2 combines with J gene TRBJ2-7; without DNA, the TCRdb call of TRBD1 cannot be checked. The CDR3 covers 13 residues. Germline loops: CDR1 SGHTA, CDR2 FQGNSA. The CDR3 loop is CASSLGTTGEQYF. The variable domain in full, completed from reference TRBV7-2 and TRBJ2-7, reads GAGVSQSPSNKVTEKGKDVELRCDPISGHTALYWYRQSLGQGLEFLIYFQGNSAPDKSGLPSDRFSAERTGGSVSTLTIQRTQQEDSAVYLCASSLGTTGEQYFGPGTRLTVT.

CDR3 amino acids: CASSQDGRGSNDYGYTF. The J gene is TRBJ1-2, the V gene TRBV4-3; absent DNA, TCRdb's TRBD1 call cannot be checked. Per germline, CDR1 LGHNA and CDR2 YSLEER. CDR3 length equals 17 residues.

The CDR3 loop is CASSQDLSSRGYTF. The gene calls are TRBV4-3 and TRBJ1-2. CDR3 length: 14 residues. Germline values: CDR1 LGHNA, CDR2 YSLEER.

The chain couples TRBV29-1 to TRBJ2-1. Germline CDR1 is SQVTM and CDR2 is ANQGSEA. The CDR3 has 14 amino acids. CDR3 amino acids: CSVGDRSSYNEQFF.